Listed here are 27 T cell receptor beta chains from one sample, sequenced in a study of T cell responses to AZD1222 COVID-19 vaccine. TCRdb's copy holds only in-frame clones and misses some; the assay was immunoSEQ multiplex PCR. The table lists some 170,000 clones, roughly 90% of them singletons. The source material was peripheral blood, sampled 28 days after the second AZD1222 dose. The receptor set was obtained from an adult who received the AZD1222 COVID-19 vaccine.

The V and J genes are TRBV7-9 and TRBJ1-5, with unresolved D. The germline V gene encodes CDR1 SEHNR and CDR2 FQNEAQ (reference sequence). The CDR3 loop spans 14 amino acids. V lost 1 base to trimming and J lost 6 bases, with 10 bases between them. The CDR3 DNA reads TGTGCCAGCAGCTTAGGGCCTTCAGGTCAGCCCCAGCATTTT. This translates into CASSLGPSGQPQHF.

This sequence joins TRBV4-1 and TRBJ1-1; D is possibly TRBD1 (6 bases). Germline lookup yields CDR1 MGHRA and CDR2 YSYEKL. The CDR3 has 15 residues. Deletions cut 5 bases from V and 1 base from J, with 14 bases between. The CDR3 coding sequence is TGCGCCAGCAGCAACAACAGGGTCGAGAACACTGAAGCTTTCTTT. Translation: CASSNNRVENTEAFF.

This clone appeared once. The chain links TRBV4-2 to TRBJ2-7, with 7 bases fitting TRBD1. CDR1 LGHNA and CDR2 YNFKEQ come from the germline V gene. Trimming took 4 bases from V and 2 from J; bases not matched to a gene: 5. This CDR3 contains 14 residues. The CDR3 DNA reads TGTGCCAGCAGCCTAGGACAGGAGACCTACGAGCAGTACTTC. Translating it yields CASSLGQETYEQYF.

This chain's CDR3 is CAWRRTGDFYEQYF. In nucleotides, the CDR3 is TGTGCCTGGAGGCGGACAGGGGATTTCTACGAGCAGTACTTC. V gene TRBV30 combines with J gene TRBJ2-7, with 9 bases fitting TRBD1. Looked up from germline, CDR1 is GTSNPN and CDR2 is SVGIG (reference sequence). V lost 3 bases and J lost 3; bases outside the gene matches: 6. The CDR3 runs 14 residues.

The V gene is TRBV5-8, the J gene TRBJ1-2, with 7 nucleotides matching TRBD1. Losses at the gene ends were 4 bases for V and 4 bases for J; bases not matched to a gene: 10. Looked up from germline, CDR1 is SGHTS and CDR2 is YDEGEE. This CDR3 region has 15 residues. DNA of the CDR3: TGTGCCAGCAGCAAGACCGGGACAGAAATCTATGGCTACACCTTC. The encoded protein is CASSKTGTEIYGYTF.

The chain has TRBV30 and TRBJ2-3, with 7 bases identical to TRBD2. Trimming removed 7 bases from V and 3 bases from J; junction bases left unmatched: 7. The CDR3 contains 13 residues. Germline V gene lookup returns CDR1 GTSNPN and CDR2 SVGIG (reference sequence). The CDR3 protein is CASRGGGTDTQYF. As DNA, the CDR3 is TGTGCCTCAAGGGGCGGGGGTACAGATACGCAGTATTTT.

The chain links TRBV20-1 to TRBJ2-1; D not certain. Trimming removed 1 base from V and 4 bases from J, with 2 bases in between. Looked up from germline, CDR1 is DFQATT and CDR2 is SNEGSKA (reference sequence). CDR3 size: 11 residues. CDR3 DNA: TGCAGTGCTAGAGCTTACAATGAGCAGTTCTTC. Protein: CSARAYNEQFF.

This clone has more than one count but fewer than ten. The rearrangement joins TRBV12-3 or TRBV12-4 to TRBJ1-2, with a tentative D call TRBD1 (5 bases). CDR3 size: 13 residues. V was cut by 5 bases and J by 3 bases, with 10 bases left in between. The CDR3 protein is CASSDRQYYGYTF. DNA for the CDR3: TGTGCCAGCAGTGACCGACAGTACTATGGCTACACCTTC.

The V call is TRBV10-3, the J call TRBJ2-6, with 12 nucleotides matching TRBD1. Germline lookup yields CDR1 ENHRY and CDR2 SYGVKD. CDR3 size: 19 residues. J was trimmed by 1 base and V by 0 bases; bases with no gene match: 4. The CDR3 loop reads CAISESLGQGASGANVLTF. The CDR3 region has the DNA TGTGCCATCAGTGAGTCGCTGGGACAGGGGGCGTCTGGGGCCAACGTCCTGACTTTC.

The CDR3 nucleotides read TGTGCCAGCAGTTCGGGGGGTCAGCCCCAGCATTTT. Translated, it gives CASSSGGQPQHF. The V gene is TRBV28, the J gene TRBJ1-5; D is perhaps TRBD1 (5 bases). Trimming left V 4 bases short and J 6 bases short, with 7 bases between. The CDR3 has 12 residues. Looked up from germline, CDR1 is MDHEN and CDR2 is SYDVKM.

This chain connects TRBV19 to TRBJ1-5, with D tentatively TRBD1 (5 bases). V was shortened by 7 bases and J by 0 bases, with 13 bases between the two germline ends. The CDR3 covers 15 residues. Germline V gene data show CDR1 as LNHDA and CDR2 as SQIVND (reference sequence). The CDR3 sequence: CASTPGDYSNQPQHF. CDR3 DNA sequence: TGTGCCAGTACCCCGGGGGATTATAGCAATCAGCCCCAGCATTTT.

The gene calls are TRBV18 and TRBJ1-2; D unresolved. The CDR3 spans 12 residues. V was trimmed by 6 bases and J by 6 bases, leaving 11 bases between them. Germline lookup yields CDR1 KGHSH and CDR2 LQKENI. The CDR3 DNA is TGTGCCAGCTCCGCCACCGGGGATGGCTACACCTTC. This encodes CASSATGDGYTF.

This chain joins TRBV7-8 and TRBJ1-1, with 9 bases aligning to TRBD1. This CDR3 comprises 15 residues. In germline, CDR1 is SGHVS, CDR2 FQNEAQ. V was clipped by 3 bases and J by 3 bases; unmatched bases: 5. As DNA, the CDR3 is TGTGCCAGCAGCTTTATAGGACAGGGGTACACTGAAGCTTTCTTT. This sequence encodes CASSFIGQGYTEAFF.

The chain uses TRBV6-1 and TRBJ1-2; D remains ambiguous. Trimming took 1 base from V and 7 from J, leaving 16 bases between them. Germline CDR1 MNHNS, CDR2 SASEGT. The CDR3 length is 15 residues. The CDR3 loop is CASSEEGLWSGGYTF. In nucleotides, the CDR3 is TGTGCCAGCAGTGAAGAGGGCCTTTGGAGCGGTGGCTACACCTTC.

This chain joins TRBV15 and TRBJ1-1; D might be TRBD1 (5 bases). CDR1 and CDR2 from the germline V gene are LNHNV and YYDKDF (reference sequence). Trimming took off 6 bases at V and 4 bases at J, with 12 bases between the two ends. This CDR3 is built from 13 residues. DNA for the CDR3: TGTGCCACCAGGAGGGGAGCAGGCACTGAAGCTTTCTTT. Protein product: CATRRGAGTEAFF.

The V gene is TRBV2, the J gene TRBJ1-2; 7 bases are shared with TRBD1. The CDR3 is made up of 15 amino acids. The junction had 13 bases not matched to a gene; V was cut back by 6 bases and J by 6 bases. Germline V gives CDR1 SNHLY, CDR2 FYNNEI. CDR3 in amino acids: CASRPYLTGKNGYTF. CDR3 coding DNA: TGTGCCAGCAGGCCATATTTGACAGGGAAGAATGGCTACACCTTC.

This clone was found once. The chain carries TRBV18 and TRBJ2-5, with TRBD2 as a possible D gene (6 bases). V lost 3 bases, J lost 1 base, and 9 bases lay in between. Germline-derived CDR1 and CDR2 are KGHSH and LQKENI. The CDR3 runs 14 residues. CDR3 sequence reads: CASSPTLAQETQYF. The CDR3 DNA sequence: TGTGCCAGCTCACCTACACTAGCCCAAGAGACCCAGTACTTC.

The chain is built from TRBV19 and TRBJ2-7; D remains unclear. The CDR3 extends over 16 amino acids. The V gene's germline CDR1 is LNHDA and CDR2 SQIVND (reference sequence). With 1 base removed from V and 4 bases from J, the gap between germline ends came to 17 bases. In DNA form, the CDR3 reads TGTGCCAGTAGTATAGGTTACACGCCAGTCGATTACGAGCAGTACTTC. Translation: CASSIGYTPVDYEQYF. Combining the CDR3 with reference TRBV19 and TRBJ2-7 gives the whole variable domain DGGITQSPKYLFRKEGQNVTLSCEQNLNHDAMYWYRQDPGQGLRLIYYSQIVNDFQKGDIAEGYSVSREKKESFPLTVTSAQKNPTAFYLCASSIGYTPVDYEQYFGPGTRLTVT.

The chain couples TRBV2 to TRBJ1-4, with 11 bases that match TRBD1. Unmatched junction bases numbered 1, after V lost 7 bases and J lost 6 bases. The CDR3 contains 13 residues. Germline CDR1 reads SNHLY; CDR2 reads FYNNEI. The chain's CDR3 is CASKGQGDEKLFF. CDR3 coding DNA: TGTGCCAGCAAGGGACAGGGGGATGAAAAACTGTTTTTT. The full variable domain, in which reference TRBV2 and TRBJ1-4 provide the parts outside the CDR3, is EPEVTQTPSHQVTQMGQEVILRCVPISNHLYFYWYRQILGQKVEFLVSFYNNEISEKSEIFDDQFSVERPDGSNFTLKIRSTKLEDSAMYFCASKGQGDEKLFFGSGTQLSVL.

V gene TRBV6-5 combines with J gene TRBJ2-7; D unresolved. Trimming shortened V by 5 bases and J by 2 bases, and 13 bases separated the two germline ends. The CDR3 sequence is 14 residues long. Germline CDR1 is MNHEY and CDR2 is SVGAGI. The CDR3 loop reads CASSLRAPTYEQYF. CDR3 coding DNA: TGTGCCAGCAGTCTAAGGGCACCGACCTACGAGCAGTACTTC.

This chain uses TRBV7-6 with TRBJ1-1; TRBD1 is a possible D gene (6 bases). The V end was cut by 2 bases, the J end by 5 bases, with 15 bases between. The CDR3 has 15 amino acids. The V gene's germline CDR1 is SGHVS and CDR2 FNYEAQ. The CDR3 coding sequence is TGTGCCAGCAGCTTAAAGCTGGGGGCTGGGACTGAAGCTTTCTTT. Translated: CASSLKLGAGTEAFF.

This clone was detected only once. The gene calls are TRBV30 and TRBJ1-5, with 7 bases that match TRBD1. This CDR3 comprises 15 residues. Germline V gene sequence: CDR1 GTSNPN, CDR2 SVGIG (reference sequence). V trimming: 0 bases; J trimming: 6 bases; junction bases outside the gene matches: 8. DNA for the CDR3: TGTGCCTGGAGTGTACAACAGACAGGGCGTCAGCCCCAGCATTTT. Its protein product is CAWSVQQTGRQPQHF.

This chain links TRBV7-9 with TRBJ1-2; TRBD1 is a possible D gene (5 bases). This CDR3 contains 13 residues. Germline CDR1 is SEHNR and CDR2 is FQNEAQ (reference sequence). V lost 4 bases and J lost 2, with 8 bases in between. DNA for the CDR3: TGTGCCAGCAGCTCGGGACTAAACTATGGCTACACCTTC. Protein sequence: CASSSGLNYGYTF.

The chain recombines TRBV6-5 with TRBJ1-1; D is possibly TRBD1 (5 bases). The V and J ends lost 4 bases and 8 bases respectively, with 14 bases between them. The CDR3 is 13 residues long. Germline V gene lookup returns CDR1 MNHEY and CDR2 SVGAGI. CDR3 loop: CASSFWQGSEAFF. DNA for the CDR3: TGTGCCAGCAGTTTTTGGCAGGGAAGCGAAGCTTTCTTT.

The J gene is TRBJ1-2, the V gene TRBV9, with D perhaps matching TRBD1 (5 bases). Trimming pared 4 bases from V and 2 bases from J, leaving 15 bases between. Per the germline V gene, CDR1 is SGDLS and CDR2 is YYNGEE. The CDR3 loop spans 15 amino acids. As DNA, the CDR3 is TGTGCCAGCAGCCCGGGACCGTGGGACAACTATGGCTACACCTTC. It translates to CASSPGPWDNYGYTF.

V and J are TRBV24-1 and TRBJ2-2; a possible D gene is TRBD1 (6 bases). The V end was cut by 9 bases, the J end by 1 base, with 11 bases between. There are 14 residues in the CDR3. Germline values: CDR1 KGHDR, CDR2 SFDVKD. CDR3 residues: CATSQGKNTGELFF. CDR3 in DNA: TGTGCCACCTCCCAGGGGAAGAACACCGGGGAGCTGTTTTTT.

The chain combines TRBV6-5 with TRBJ1-5; D unresolved. V lost 8 bases, J lost 5 bases, and 16 bases lay in between. The CDR3 is 14 amino acids. Per the germline V gene, CDR1 is MNHEY and CDR2 is SVGAGI. In nucleotides, the CDR3 is TGTGCCAGCGCTAGATTTATAGGCCATCAGCCCCAGCATTTT. It encodes CASARFIGHQPQHF.